One sample yielded the 9 T cell receptor beta chains listed below, sequenced in a study of blood T cell repertoires in COVID-19. The repertoire was sequenced with immunoSEQ multiplex PCR; TCRdb's copy has only in-frame clones and lacks some. The table lists 250,000 to 300,000 clones, 85% of them singletons. The sequenced sample was peripheral blood. These receptors all stem from a man aged 50-60 years with active or convalescent COVID-19.

The chain is built from TRBV28 and TRBJ1-2; D gene ambiguous. Germline V gene data show CDR1 as MDHEN and CDR2 as SYDVKM. The ends were cut back, 8 bases at V and 0 bases at J, with 10 bases in the middle. The CDR3 length is 13 residues. For the CDR3, the DNA is TGTGCCAGCGGGAGGTTTCCTAACTATGGCTACACCTTC. Translating it yields CASGRFPNYGYTF.

This chain uses TRBV28 with TRBJ1-2; TRBD1 agrees at 8 bases. Germline values: CDR1 MDHEN, CDR2 SYDVKM. This CDR3 comprises 13 residues. The V gene end was trimmed by 5 bases and the J gene end by 5 bases; junction bases not matched to a gene: 4. The CDR3 sequence: CASSTTGGYGYTF. The CDR3 bases are TGTGCCAGCAGTACCACAGGGGGATATGGCTACACCTTC.

The V and J genes are TRBV28 and TRBJ2-4, with 8 bases lining up with TRBD2. CDR3 length: 14 residues. Germline V CDR1 and CDR2: MDHEN, SYDVKM. The V segment lost 7 bases and the J segment 8 bases; nucleotides outside the gene matches: 10. The chain's CDR3 is CASKASGSFYIQYF. The CDR3 nucleotides read TGTGCCAGCAAAGCCAGCGGGAGTTTTTACATTCAGTACTTC.

In DNA form, the CDR3 reads TGTGCCAGCAGCACCCAAGGGCAAGGAGGGTACGAGCAGTACTTC. This encodes CASSTQGQGGYEQYF. The chain couples TRBV7-8 to TRBJ2-7, with D maybe TRBD2 (6 bases). Germline lookup yields CDR1 SGHVS and CDR2 FQNEAQ. This CDR3 spans 15 amino acids. Trimming pared 5 bases from V and 4 bases from J, leaving 18 bases between.

The chain is built from TRBV7-2 and TRBJ1-2; D ambiguous. V shed 1 base and J shed 2 bases, with 8 bases lying between them. Germline CDR1 SGHTA, CDR2 FQGNSA. The CDR3 sequence is 14 residues long. The CDR3 DNA is TGTGCCAGCAGCTTAGAACACGTGAACTATGGCTACACCTTC. This translates into CASSLEHVNYGYTF.

The rearrangement links TRBV4-2 to TRBJ2-3; no definite D call. Trimming took 2 bases from V and 5 from J, leaving 8 bases between them. The germline V gene has CDR1 LGHNA and CDR2 YNFKEQ. The CDR3 length is 13 residues. The CDR3 here is CASSQPGRDTQYF. The CDR3, as DNA: TGTGCCAGCAGCCAACCTGGCCGAGATACGCAGTATTTT.

The V call is TRBV3-1 (or the pseudogene TRBV3-2), the J call TRBJ2-2, with D perhaps matching TRBD2 (7 bases). The CDR3 consists of 15 residues. CDR1 and CDR2 (germline): LGHDT, YNNKEL (reference sequence). V lost 2 bases, J lost 4 bases, and 11 bases lay in between. The CDR3 is CASSQRGGITGELFF. CDR3 DNA sequence: TGTGCCAGCAGCCAAAGGGGGGGAATCACCGGGGAGCTGTTTTTT.

The rearrangement uses TRBV5-5 and TRBJ2-2; D not resolved. The CDR3 runs to 13 residues. CDR1 is SGHKS and CDR2 is YYEKEE in the germline V gene (reference sequence). Trimming removed 2 bases at V and 7 bases at J, with 9 bases between. The CDR3 nucleotides read TGTGCCAGCAGCTTTGGAGTTATCGGGGAGCTGTTTTTT. It yields the protein CASSFGVIGELFF.

The chain is built from TRBV4-1 and TRBJ2-2; D is possibly TRBD2 (6 bases). CDR3 length: 16 residues. The ends were cut back, 1 base at V and 6 bases at J, with 15 bases in the middle. The germline V gene has CDR1 MGHRA and CDR2 YSYEKL. CDR3 coding DNA: TGCGCCAGCAGCCAAGTTGAGACTAGACCCGCCGGGGAGCTGTTTTTT. Amino acid sequence: CASSQVETRPAGELFF.